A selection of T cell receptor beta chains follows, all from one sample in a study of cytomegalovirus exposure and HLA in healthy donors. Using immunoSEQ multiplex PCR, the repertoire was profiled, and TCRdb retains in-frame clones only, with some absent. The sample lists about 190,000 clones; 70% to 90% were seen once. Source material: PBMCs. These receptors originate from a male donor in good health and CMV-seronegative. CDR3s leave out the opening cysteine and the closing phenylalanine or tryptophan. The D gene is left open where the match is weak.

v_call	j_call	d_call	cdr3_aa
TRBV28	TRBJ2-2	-	ASSIIGELF
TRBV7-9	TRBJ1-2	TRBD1	ASSPGQGAVLGYT
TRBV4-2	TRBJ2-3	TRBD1	ASSQGGTGAGDTQY
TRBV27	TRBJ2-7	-	ASVVSGGRILNYEQY
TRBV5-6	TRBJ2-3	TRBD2	ASSLWRRGITDTQY
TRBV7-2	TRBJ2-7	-	ASSSTRGSYEQY
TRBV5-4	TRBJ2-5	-	ASSLSRAETQY
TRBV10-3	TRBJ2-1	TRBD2	AIKTSGGHNEQF
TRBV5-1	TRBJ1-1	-	ASSPRTMTTEAF
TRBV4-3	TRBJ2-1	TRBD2	ASSQDWRESSYNEQF
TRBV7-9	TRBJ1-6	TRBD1	ASSADRVDSPLH
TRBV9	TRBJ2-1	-	ASSVSGQTNFNEQF
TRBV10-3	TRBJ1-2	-	AIRGPDYGYT
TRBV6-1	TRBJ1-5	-	ASSEAGHHNQPQH
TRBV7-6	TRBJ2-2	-	ASSKTAIQVSGELF
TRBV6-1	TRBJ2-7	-	ASSVSRENYEQY
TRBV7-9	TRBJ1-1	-	ASSFLSAEAF
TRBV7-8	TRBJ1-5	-	ASSLGRGQPQH
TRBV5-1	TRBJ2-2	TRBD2	ASSLGSSGGTGELF
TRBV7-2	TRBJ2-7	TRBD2	ASSFAGGSYEQY
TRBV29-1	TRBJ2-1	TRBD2	SVEAVGLANNEQF
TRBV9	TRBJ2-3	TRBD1	ASSVGGGQGAADTQY
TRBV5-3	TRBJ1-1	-	ARSFERRGSTEAF
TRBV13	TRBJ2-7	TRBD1	ASSDGQDHPYEQY
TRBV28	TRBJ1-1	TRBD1	ASSSGQGGSEAF
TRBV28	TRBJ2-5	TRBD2	ASSSGGDSETQY
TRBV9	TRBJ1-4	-	ASSFGVRGNEKLF
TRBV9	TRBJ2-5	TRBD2	ASSIGLAGEETQY
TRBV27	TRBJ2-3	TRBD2	ASSPGGKPTDTQY
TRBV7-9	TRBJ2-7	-	ASSYTGTSYEQY
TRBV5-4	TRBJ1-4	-	ASSQTVTNEKLF
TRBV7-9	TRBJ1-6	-	ASSFEGSFSPLH
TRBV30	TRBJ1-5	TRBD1	AWGTGGHQPQH
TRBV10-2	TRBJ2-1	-	ASSEWRGPSSYNEQF
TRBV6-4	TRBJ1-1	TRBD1	ASSDSPGPGQLNTEAF
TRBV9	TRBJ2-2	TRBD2	ASSRPLTSPNTGELF
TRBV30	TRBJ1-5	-	AWSPFGTNYQPQH
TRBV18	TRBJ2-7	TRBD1	ASSDDRGDYEQY
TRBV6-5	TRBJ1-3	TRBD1	ASSYRGQLSGNTIY
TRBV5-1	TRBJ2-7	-	ASSLVLSGSPYEQY
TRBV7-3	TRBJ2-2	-	ASSFSGNTGELF
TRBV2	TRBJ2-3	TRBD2	ASSELRAAFSGTADTQY
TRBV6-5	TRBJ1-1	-	ASSYGPGSVPEAF
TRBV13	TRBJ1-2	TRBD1	ASSPPLQGWDYGYT
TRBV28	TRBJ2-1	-	ASSPPSVNNEQF
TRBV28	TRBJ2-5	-	ANNFGDFPRETQY
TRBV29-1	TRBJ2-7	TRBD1	SVESRDRDYEQY
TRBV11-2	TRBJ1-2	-	ASSFDSTYGYT
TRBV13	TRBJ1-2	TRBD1	ASSPGQVSHGYT
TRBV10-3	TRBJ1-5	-	AISGRVGQPQH
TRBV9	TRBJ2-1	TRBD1	ASSSRTGYYNEQF
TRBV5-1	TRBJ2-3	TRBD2	ASSSGLAGAPSTDTQY
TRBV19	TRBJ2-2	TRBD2	ASSIGGRRLLAGANTGELF
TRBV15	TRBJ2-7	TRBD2	ATSGLAGLYEQY
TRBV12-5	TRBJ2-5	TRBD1	ASGPGDRGLGETQY
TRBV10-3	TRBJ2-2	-	AIGGLVTGELF
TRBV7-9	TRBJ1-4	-	ASSTQGGAVKTNEKLF
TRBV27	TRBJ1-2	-	ASSNNRVSYT
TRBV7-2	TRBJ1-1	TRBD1	ASSFLDREGTEAF